This T cell receptor (beta chain) was profiled in a study of post-analysis software for immune sequencing data. Study conclusions and caveats: Versus controls, multiple sclerosis patients showed significantly lower diversity (normalized Chao1). Four to six TRBV segments were significantly more frequent in patients than in controls. TRBV5-6, TRBV5-1 and TRBV20-1 were among these segments. Pronounced co-clustering by F measure was evident among identically batched samples.

Prepared TCR beta cDNA libraries contained unique molecular identifiers. TCRdb redid the calling of the PCR reads with MiXCR, one entry per CDR3 protein. The table records approximately 630,000 distinct CDR3 sequences, 59% of them present only once. This clonotype was found a few times. Its antigen is still unknown. CDR1 is PRHDT, CDR2 FYEKMQ, per germline (reference sequence). Trimming stripped 6 bases from V and 3 bases from J, with 17 bases between. The CDR3 is 15 residues long. This TCR derives from a girl aged 2 to 9 with multiple sclerosis. The genes are TRBV13 and TRBJ2-5; maybe TRBD1 (5 bases). The sample was blood. The DNA for the CDR3 is TGTGCCAGCAGTAACCGGGCCGGACATGAAGAGACCCAGTACTTC. Its protein is CASSNRAGHEETQYF.